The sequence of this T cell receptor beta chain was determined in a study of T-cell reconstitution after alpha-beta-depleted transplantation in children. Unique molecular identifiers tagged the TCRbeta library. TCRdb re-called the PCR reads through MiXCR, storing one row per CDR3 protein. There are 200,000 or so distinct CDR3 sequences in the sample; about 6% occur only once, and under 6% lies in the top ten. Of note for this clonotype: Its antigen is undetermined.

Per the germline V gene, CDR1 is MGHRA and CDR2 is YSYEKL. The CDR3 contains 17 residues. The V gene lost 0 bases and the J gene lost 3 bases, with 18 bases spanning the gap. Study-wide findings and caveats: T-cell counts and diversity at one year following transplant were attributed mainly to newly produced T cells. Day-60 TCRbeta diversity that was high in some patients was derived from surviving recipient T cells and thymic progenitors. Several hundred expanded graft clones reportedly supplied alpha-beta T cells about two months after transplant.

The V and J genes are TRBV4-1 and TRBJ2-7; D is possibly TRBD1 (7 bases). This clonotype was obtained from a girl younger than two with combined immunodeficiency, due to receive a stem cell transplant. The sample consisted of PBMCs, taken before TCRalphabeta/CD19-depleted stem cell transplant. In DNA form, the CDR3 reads TGCGCCAGCAGCCAAGATGGGGGGACAGAGTACATCTACGAGCAGTACTTC. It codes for CASSQDGGTEYIYEQYF.